This passage covers 5 T cell receptor beta chains from one sample sequenced in a study of Graves' ophthalmopathy and Graves' hyperthyroidism. Amplified TCR beta CDR3 regions were obtained using RNA transcripts as template. RT-PCR with HTBI primers came first, then second-round multiplex PCR. TCRdb itself ran the multiplex PCR reads through MiXCR, one entry per CDR3 protein. Of 600,000 to 650,000 distinct CDR3 sequences listed, roughly 20% are singletons. Sequencing was done on a sample of peripheral blood. The receptor source for this set is a woman aged 18-35 years with stable Graves' hyperthyroidism. Some clones in this sample may be carry-over from other donors' samples.

V gene TRBV28 combines with J gene TRBJ2-7; D not certain. V lost 4 bases, J lost 3 bases, and 13 bases lay in between. Germline loops: CDR1 MDHEN, CDR2 SYDVKM. The CDR3 runs to 14 residues. The CDR3 protein is CASSSPGLRYEQYF. CDR3 sequence (DNA): TGTGCCAGCAGTTCCCCCGGGCTCCGCTACGAGCAGTACTTC. Full variable domain (remainder filled in from reference TRBV28 and TRBJ2-7): DVKVTQSSRYLVKRTGEKVFLECVQDMDHENMFWYRQDPGLGLRLIYFSYDVKMKEKGDIPEGYSVSREKKERFSLILESASTNQTSMYLCASSSPGLRYEQYFGPGTRLTVT.

This clonotype was seen ten or more times. This chain links TRBV7-2 with TRBJ1-1; TRBD1 is a possible D gene (5 bases). CDR1 SGHTA and CDR2 FQGNSA come from the germline V gene. V was trimmed by 4 bases and J by 4 bases, leaving 10 bases between them. This CDR3 spans 13 amino acids. The CDR3 sequence: CASSWGEPTEAFF. The CDR3 DNA is TGTGCCAGCAGCTGGGGCGAACCCACTGAAGCTTTCTTT. The full variable domain, its missing parts supplied by reference TRBV7-2 and TRBJ1-1, is GAGVSQSPSNKVTEKGKDVELRCDPISGHTALYWYRQSLGQGLEFLIYFQGNSAPDKSGLPSDRFSAERTGGSVSTLTIQRTQQEDSAVYLCASSWGEPTEAFFGQGTRLTVV.

This clonotype was counted at least ten times. The chain carries TRBV11-2 and TRBJ2-6; D may be TRBD1 (6 bases). Trimming stripped 4 bases from V and 0 bases from J, with 10 bases between. Germline V lookup: CDR1 SGHAT, CDR2 FQNNGV. CDR3 length: 16 amino acids. Here the CDR3 reads CASSSGTHSGANVLTF. CDR3 sequence (DNA): TGTGCCAGCAGCTCCGGGACACACTCTGGGGCCAACGTCCTGACTTTC.

This clonotype was observed many times. V gene TRBV20-1 combines with J gene TRBJ1-1; 8 bases are a match to TRBD1. The V gene's germline CDR1 is DFQATT and CDR2 SNEGSKA (reference sequence). The CDR3 covers 12 residues. V shed 6 bases and J 11 bases; nucleotides not matched to a gene: 11. The CDR3 nucleotides read TGCAGTGCGAGCGGCTCAGGGGGCGCCGCTTTCTTT. Protein sequence: CSASGSGGAAFF.

This clonotype was recorded at least ten times. The chain couples TRBV2 to TRBJ2-5, with 8 bases matching TRBD1. Germline assignment: CDR1 SNHLY and CDR2 FYNNEI. J was trimmed by 2 bases and V by 1 base; bases with no gene match: 6. CDR3 length: 16 amino acids. This CDR3 reads CASSEGEGTGQETQYF. The CDR3, as DNA: TGTGCCAGCAGTGAAGGGGAAGGGACAGGTCAAGAGACCCAGTACTTC.